A single T cell receptor beta chain is shown here with its context. Its antigen remains unidentified. After CD4 positive bead selection, the CD4-negative fraction gave CD8 T cells. Germline CDR1 LGHDT, CDR2 YNNKEL (reference sequence). The junction had 6 bases not matched to a gene; V was cut back by 4 bases and J by 3 bases. This CDR3 is 15 amino acids long. These data come from a study of naive and memory T cell subsets. Study-level findings and limits: Clonotypes here are unpaired alpha or beta chain sequences.

The beta constant-region primer was an equimolar mix of two oligonucleotides covering TRBC1 and TRBC2. TCRdb reanalysed the UMI-ligation and nested PCR reads using MiXCR and keeps one entry per CDR3 protein. The table includes tens of thousands of distinct CDR3 sequences, 10% to 15% detected once. The receptor's source is a human donor in good health. The rearrangement joins TRBV3-1 to TRBJ2-7; 10 nucleotides line up with TRBD2. The sequenced sample consisted of central memory CD4+ T cells from blood. The CDR3 sequence is CASSPGLADIYEQYF. Written as DNA, the CDR3 is TGTGCCAGCAGCCCCGGACTAGCGGATATCTACGAGCAGTACTTC.